Each of the 4 T cell receptor beta chains below was sequenced from the same sample in a study of cytomegalovirus exposure and HLA in healthy donors. 13 Jbeta primers and 60 Vbeta primers were used for the PCR. Sequencing was performed with immunoSEQ multiplex PCR; in TCRdb, only in-frame clones are kept and a portion is missing. In the table there are approximately 200,000 clones, 70% to 85% of which are singletons. Sequenced sample: PBMCs. Receptors originate from a girl under 10 years old in good health and CMV-seronegative.

This chain uses TRBV6-1 with TRBJ1-6; D is unclear. The CDR3 is 13 residues long. Trimming took off 7 bases at V and 7 bases at J, with 11 bases between the two ends. The V gene's germline CDR1 is MNHNS and CDR2 SASEGT. CDR3 region: CASKVEVNSPLHF. DNA for the CDR3: TGTGCCAGCAAGGTCGAGGTGAATTCACCCCTCCACTTT.

The chain combines TRBV19 with TRBJ1-2; no firm D call. This CDR3 region has 15 residues. Germline V gene sequence: CDR1 LNHDA, CDR2 SQIVND (reference sequence). V was cut by 5 bases and J by 6 bases, with 19 bases left in between. The CDR3 loop is CASSPLWEGVDGYTF. The DNA for the CDR3 is TGTGCCAGTAGTCCCCTTTGGGAGGGAGTCGATGGCTACACCTTC.

The chain is built from TRBV27 and TRBJ2-7, with TRBD2 as a possible D gene (5 bases). From germline, CDR1 is MNHEY and CDR2 SMNVEV (reference sequence). Trimming removed 7 bases from V and 7 bases from J, with 14 bases in between. The CDR3 spans 12 residues. Written as DNA, the CDR3 is TGTGCCAGCAAGCGAGGGTTTGATGAGCAGTACTTC. It yields the protein CASKRGFDEQYF.

The chain joins TRBV10-3 to TRBJ1-1, with no clear D. The CDR3 is 13 amino acids. Trimming cost V 0 bases and J 4 bases, with 6 bases left between them. The germline V gene has CDR1 ENHRY and CDR2 SYGVKD. CDR3 DNA: TGTGCCATCAGTGAGTCGAGGGTCACTGAAGCTTTCTTT. Translated, it gives CAISESRVTEAFF.